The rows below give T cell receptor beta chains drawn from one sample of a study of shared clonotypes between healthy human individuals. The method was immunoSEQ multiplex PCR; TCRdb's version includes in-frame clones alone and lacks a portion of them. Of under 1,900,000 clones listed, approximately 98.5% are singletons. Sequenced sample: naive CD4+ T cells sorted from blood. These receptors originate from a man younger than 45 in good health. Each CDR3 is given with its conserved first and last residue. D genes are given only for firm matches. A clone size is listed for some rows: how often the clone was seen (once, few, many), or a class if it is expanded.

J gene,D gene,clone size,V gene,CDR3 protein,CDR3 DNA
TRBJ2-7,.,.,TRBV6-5,CASSYYGTYSYEQYF,TGTGCCAGCAGTTACTACGGAACCTATTCCTACGAGCAGTACTTC
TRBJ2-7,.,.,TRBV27,CASSPWASRPYEQYF,TGTGCCAGCAGCCCCTGGGCTTCTCGGCCCTACGAGCAGTACTTC
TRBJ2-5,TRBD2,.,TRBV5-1,CASSSGGLAGVETQYF,TGCGCCAGCAGCTCCGGGGGCCTAGCGGGAGTAGAGACCCAGTACTTC
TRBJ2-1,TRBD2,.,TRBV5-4,CASSFRPSGSFSEQFF,TGTGCCAGCAGCTTTCGTCCTAGCGGGAGCTTTAGTGAGCAGTTCTTC
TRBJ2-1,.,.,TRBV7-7,CASSADSTPYNEQFF,TGTGCCAGCAGCGCAGACAGTACACCCTACAATGAGCAGTTCTTC
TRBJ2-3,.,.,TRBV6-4,CASSDSYTSTDTQYF,TGTGCCAGCAGTGACTCGTACACTAGCACAGATACGCAGTATTTT
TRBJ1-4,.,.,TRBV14,CASSLQSGIEKLFF,TGTGCCAGCAGCCTTCAATCAGGGATTGAAAAACTGTTTTTT
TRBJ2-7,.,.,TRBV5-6,CASSLGFSGGGRDEQYF,TGTGCCAGCAGCTTGGGGTTCTCAGGCGGGGGCAGGGACGAGCAGTACTTC
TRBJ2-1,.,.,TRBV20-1,CSARYGVEQFF,TGCAGTGCTAGGTACGGGGTTGAGCAGTTCTTC
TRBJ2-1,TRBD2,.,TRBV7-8,CASSYSLLREGHHEQFF,TGTGCCAGCAGCTATTCACTTCTGCGGGAGGGCCACCATGAGCAGTTCTTC
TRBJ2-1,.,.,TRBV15,CAIRPGSYNEQFF,TGTGCCATACGGCCGGGCTCCTACAATGAGCAGTTCTTC
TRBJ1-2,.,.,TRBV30,CAWSLLQEGYTF,TGTGCCTGGAGTCTGCTCCAAGAAGGCTACACCTTC
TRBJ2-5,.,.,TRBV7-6,CASSLVFGFRETQYF,TGTGCCAGCAGCTTAGTATTTGGTTTCAGGGAGACCCAGTACTTC
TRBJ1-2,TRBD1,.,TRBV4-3,CASSQPGTGYGYTF,TGCGCCAGCAGCCAACCTGGGACAGGTTACGGCTACACCTTC
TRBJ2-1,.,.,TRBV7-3,CASSFLGADEQFF,TGTGCCAGCAGCTTCCTTGGGGCCGATGAGCAGTTCTTC
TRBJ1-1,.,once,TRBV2,CASGVGSMNTEAFF,TGTGCCAGCGGTGTCGGGTCCATGAACACTGAAGCTTTCTTT
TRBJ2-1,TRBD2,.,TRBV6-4,CASSDSWASGDAEFF,TGTGCCAGCAGTGACTCGTGGGCTAGCGGGGACGCGGAGTTCTTC
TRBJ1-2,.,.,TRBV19,CASSISPEYGYTF,TGTGCCAGTAGTATCTCGCCAGAGTATGGCTACACCTTC
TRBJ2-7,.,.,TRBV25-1,CASSDSRGSGYEQYF,TGTGCCAGCAGTGACTCTAGGGGGTCTGGTTACGAGCAGTACTTC
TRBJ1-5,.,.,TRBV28,CASTSNPGQPQHF,TGTGCCAGCACCTCTAATCCTGGTCAGCCCCAGCATTTT
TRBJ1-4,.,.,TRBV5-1,CASSNGLTATNEKLFF,TGCGCCAGCAGCAACGGATTAACCGCAACTAATGAAAAACTGTTTTTT
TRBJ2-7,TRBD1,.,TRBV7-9,CASSFWDRAYEQYF,TGTGCCAGCAGCTTTTGGGACAGGGCCTACGAGCAGTACTTC
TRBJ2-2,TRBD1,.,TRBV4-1,CASSQLPGGSWTGELFF,TGCGCCAGCAGCCAGCTTCCAGGGGGTTCCTGGACCGGGGAGCTGTTTTTT
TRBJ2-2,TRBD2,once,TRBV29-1,CSVVAGFTGELFF,TGCAGCGTTGTAGCGGGATTCACCGGGGAGCTGTTTTTT
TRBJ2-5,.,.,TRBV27,CASSLAGPSMETQYF,TGTGCCAGCAGCCTGGCGGGCCCGTCCATGGAGACCCAGTACTTC
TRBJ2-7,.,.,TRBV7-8,CASSLRGAHIRNPYEQYF,TGTGCCAGCAGCTTACGGGGGGCGCATATACGTAACCCTTACGAGCAGTACTTC
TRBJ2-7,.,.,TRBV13,CASSLSGVPYEQYF,TGTGCCAGCAGCTTATCGGGAGTCCCCTACGAGCAGTACTTC
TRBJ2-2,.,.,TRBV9,CASSPHSVTDGELFF,TGTGCCAGCAGCCCGCACAGCGTTACCGACGGGGAGCTGTTTTTT
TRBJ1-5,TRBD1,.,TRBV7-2,CASSLLPYRGSKQPQHF,TGTGCCAGCAGCTTGCTCCCCTACAGGGGGTCGAAGCAGCCCCAGCATTTT
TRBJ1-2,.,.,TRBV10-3,CAISRESMYGYTF,TGTGCCATCAGTCGCGAATCAATGTATGGCTACACCTTC
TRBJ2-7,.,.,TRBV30,CAWSVVDEQYF,TGTGCCTGGAGTGTCGTAGACGAGCAGTACTTC
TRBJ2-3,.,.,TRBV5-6,CASSLPISTDTQYF,TGTGCCAGCAGCCTCCCGATCAGCACAGATACGCAGTATTTT
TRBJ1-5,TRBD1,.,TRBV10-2,CASRTGVSNQPQHF,TGCGCCAGCAGGACAGGGGTAAGCAATCAGCCCCAGCATTTT
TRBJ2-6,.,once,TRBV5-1,CASSSGSKSGANVLTF,TGCGCCAGCAGCTCTGGATCCAAGTCAGGGGCCAACGTCCTGACTTTC
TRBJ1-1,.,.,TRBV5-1,CASSLDIPSTEAFF,TGCGCCAGCAGCTTAGACATTCCGAGCACTGAAGCTTTCTTT
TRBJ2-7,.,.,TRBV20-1,CSARDPPEQYF,TGCAGTGCTAGAGATCCCCCCGAGCAGTACTTC
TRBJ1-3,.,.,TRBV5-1,CASTRDLGNTIYF,TGCGCCAGCACACGGGATCTCGGAAACACCATATATTTT